This T cell receptor beta chain was retrieved from a study of blood T cell repertoires in COVID-19. Sequenced by immunoSEQ multiplex PCR; TCRdb stores in-frame clones only, minus some. The table records 200,000 to 300,000 clones, 88% of them present only once. V lost 5 bases and J lost 13, with 16 bases in between. This CDR3 region has 12 residues. The germline V gene has CDR1 SGHDT and CDR2 YYEEEE. This sequence originates from a woman in her 30s with acute or convalescent COVID-19. Specimen: peripheral blood. The chain has TRBV5-6 and TRBJ2-1, with a weak D call TRBD2 (6 bases). CDR3 in DNA: TGTGCCAGCAGACTTGTCGGGAGTGGACAGTTCTTC. Protein: CASRLVGSGQFF.